The 13 T cell receptor beta chains below come from one sample, sequenced in a study of cytotoxic CD8 clonotypes in ibrutinib-treated CLL. The repertoire was sequenced with immunoSEQ multiplex PCR; TCRdb's copy has only in-frame clones and lacks some. Of 70,000 to 80,000 clones listed, approximately 87% are singletons. The sequencing here drew on PBMCs, taken after 24 months of ibrutinib treatment. These receptors all come from a human donor with chronic lymphocytic leukemia.

This clone has only one observation. The chain uses TRBV10-3 and TRBJ1-2; D is undetermined. V lost 3 bases and J lost 8, with 22 bases in between. The CDR3 contains 16 residues. The V gene's germline CDR1 is ENHRY and CDR2 SYGVKD. The CDR3 DNA reads TGTGCCATCAGTGAAGCAGGACCCGAACTAATAGGGGGCTACACCTTC. As protein: CAISEAGPELIGGYTF.

The DNA of the CDR3 is TGCGCCAGCAGCACTAGCGGGAAGGGGCGAGAGACCCAGTACTTC. Translating gives CASSTSGKGRETQYF. The rearrangement uses TRBV5-1 and TRBJ2-5, with 10 nucleotides matching TRBD2. The germline CDR1 and CDR2 sequences are SGHRS and YFSETQ. V was pared by 4 bases and J by 4 bases, with 7 bases of the junction left unmatched. This CDR3 is built from 15 residues.

The chain recombines TRBV30 with TRBJ2-7, with 9 bases aligning to TRBD1. This CDR3 is built from 15 residues. V shed 2 bases and J 3 bases; nucleotides not matched to a gene: 8. Germline CDR1 GTSNPN, CDR2 SVGIG (reference sequence). The CDR3 here is CAWSRLGQGYYEQYF. The CDR3 coding sequence is TGTGCCTGGAGTCGGCTGGGACAGGGCTACTACGAGCAGTACTTC. The variable domain in full, completed from reference TRBV30 and TRBJ2-7, reads SQTIHQWPATLVQPVGSPLSLECTVEGTSNPNLYWYRQAAGRGLQLLFYSVGIGQISSEVPQNLSASRPQDRQFILSSKKLLLSDSGFYLCAWSRLGQGYYEQYFGPGTRLTVT.

The chain combines TRBV7-6 with TRBJ2-1, with 10 bases fitting TRBD2. Germline loops: CDR1 SGHVS, CDR2 FNYEAQ. The length of the CDR3 is 16 residues. With V trimmed by 3 bases and J by 8 bases, 10 bases remained unmatched. CDR3 amino acids: CASSLQSLAGFDEQFF. The CDR3 nucleotides read TGTGCCAGCAGCTTGCAATCACTAGCGGGATTCGATGAGCAGTTCTTC. Based on the CDR3 plus reference TRBV7-6 and TRBJ2-1, the full variable domain is GAGVSQSPRYKVTKRGQDVALRCDPISGHVSLYWYRQALGQGPEFLTYFNYEAQQDKSGLPNDRFSAERPEGSISTLTIQRTEQRDSAMYRCASSLQSLAGFDEQFFGPGTRLTVL.

In its sample, this clone was seen once. The chain couples TRBV7-2 to TRBJ2-7, with D possibly matching TRBD2 (5 bases). Trimming left V 0 bases short and J 3 bases short, with 12 bases between. The CDR3 is made up of 15 amino acids. The germline V gene encodes CDR1 SGHTA and CDR2 FQGNSA. CDR3: CASSLAPDSYYEQYF. The CDR3 DNA is TGTGCCAGCAGCTTAGCGCCGGACTCTTACTACGAGCAGTACTTC.

The rearrangement joins TRBV14 to TRBJ2-1; 10 bases align to TRBD2. Trimming at V came to 4 bases and at J to 3 bases, leaving 9 bases not matched to a gene. CDR3 length: 17 residues. Germline CDR1 is SGHDN and CDR2 is FVKESK. The CDR3 here is CASSPLLAGGNYNEQFF. DNA of the CDR3: TGTGCCAGCAGCCCCCTATTAGCGGGAGGTAACTACAATGAGCAGTTCTTC.

This clone turned up a few times. The rearrangement uses TRBV18 and TRBJ2-1, with D perhaps matching TRBD1 or TRBD2 (5 bases each). The CDR3 consists of 12 residues. CDR1 and CDR2 (germline): KGHSH, LQKENI. Trimming removed 2 bases from V and 9 bases from J, with 8 bases in between. This CDR3 is CASSPRGREQFF. In DNA form, the CDR3 reads TGTGCCAGCTCACCAAGGGGACGTGAGCAGTTCTTC.

The chain combines TRBV6-5 with TRBJ1-5; the D gene is possibly TRBD1 (6 bases). Between the trimmed V and J ends, which lost 3 bases and 3 bases, there was a span of 12 bases. CDR1 and CDR2 from the germline V gene are MNHEY and SVGAGI. The CDR3 sequence is 15 residues long. The CDR3 loop is CASSYGGPNNQPQHF. In DNA form, the CDR3 reads TGTGCCAGCAGTTATGGGGGGCCAAACAATCAGCCCCAGCATTTT.

V and J are TRBV4-3 and TRBJ1-5; D not resolved. V shed 5 bases and J shed 2 bases, with 10 bases lying between them. This CDR3 comprises 14 residues. Germline V CDR1 and CDR2: LGHNA, YSLEER. The CDR3 reads CASSVGMGNQPQHF. The CDR3 nucleotides are TGCGCCAGCAGCGTCGGAATGGGCAATCAGCCCCAGCATTTT.

The chain carries TRBV25-1 and TRBJ1-1; the D is unclear. Per the germline V gene, CDR1 is MGHDK and CDR2 is SYGVNS. V was cut by 4 bases and J by 11 bases, with 14 bases left in between. This CDR3 has 12 residues. As DNA, the CDR3 is TGTGCCAGCAGTGCCCCGGGAGGCGCGGCTTTCTTT. Its protein is CASSAPGGAAFF.

The chain is built from TRBV2 and TRBJ1-2; D is perhaps TRBD1 (5 bases). Germline CDR1 reads SNHLY; CDR2 reads FYNNEI. Between the trimmed V and J ends, which lost 6 bases and 5 bases, there was a span of 19 bases. The CDR3 is made up of 15 amino acids. Here the CDR3 DNA reads TGTGCCAGCAGGGGGAGGCCCACGGGGGGATATGGCTACACCTTC. It specifies CASRGRPTGGYGYTF.

This clone was counted only a few times. This chain links TRBV5-5 with TRBJ1-2; the match to TRBD1 covers 10 bases. V lost 2 bases and J lost 6; bases outside the gene matches: 13. The CDR3 runs to 17 residues. Germline loops: CDR1 SGHKS, CDR2 YYEKEE (reference sequence). The CDR3 coding sequence is TGTGCCAGCAGCTTCCGGGACAGGGGAAACGTCTGGCATGGCTACACCTTC. This sequence encodes CASSFRDRGNVWHGYTF.

As concerns this clone: Germline and junction disagree at one end, which may indicate a read error. Other DNA sequences in the same sample also yield this CDR3. The genes are TRBV5-1 and TRBJ2-7, with 14 bases that match TRBD2. Germline lookup yields CDR1 SGHRS and CDR2 YFSETQ. The CDR3 runs 15 residues. CDR3 sequence: CASSRGLAGAYEQYF. CDR3 nucleotides: TGCGCTAGCAGCAGGGGACTAGCGGGAGCCTACGAGCAGTACTTC.